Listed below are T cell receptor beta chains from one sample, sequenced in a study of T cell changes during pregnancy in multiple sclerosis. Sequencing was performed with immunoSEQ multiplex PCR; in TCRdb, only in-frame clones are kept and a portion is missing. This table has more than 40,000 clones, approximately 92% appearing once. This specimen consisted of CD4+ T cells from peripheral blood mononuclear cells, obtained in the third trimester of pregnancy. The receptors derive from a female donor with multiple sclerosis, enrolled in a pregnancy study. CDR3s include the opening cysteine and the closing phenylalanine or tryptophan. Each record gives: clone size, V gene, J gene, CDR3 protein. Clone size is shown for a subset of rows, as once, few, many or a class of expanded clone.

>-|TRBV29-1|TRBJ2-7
CSVVGGTGFGEQYF
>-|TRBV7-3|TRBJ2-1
CASSLGQGIRNEQFF
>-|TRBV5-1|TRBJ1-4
CASSLSGRGEKLFF
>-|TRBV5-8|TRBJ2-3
CASSLLGQGTDTQYF
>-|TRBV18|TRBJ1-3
CASSPAGTSLGNTIYF
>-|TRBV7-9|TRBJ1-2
CASSLGDRGVNYGYTF
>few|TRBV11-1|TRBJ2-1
CASSRTGVVNEQFF
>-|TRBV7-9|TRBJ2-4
CASSLGGSRNIQYF
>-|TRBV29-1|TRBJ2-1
CSVGMIAGGPGNEQFF
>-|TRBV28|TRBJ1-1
CASSMTGVGGTEAFF
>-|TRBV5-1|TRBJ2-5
CASSLAEPQETQYF
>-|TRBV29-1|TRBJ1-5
CSVQDRVGQPQHF
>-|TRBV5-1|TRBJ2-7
CASSGRQGRFREQYF
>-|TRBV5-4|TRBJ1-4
CASSLEQGAGEKLFF
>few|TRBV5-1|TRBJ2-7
CASSPGTSGSHEQYF
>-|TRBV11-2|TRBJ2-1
CASSLLGRGRLGYNEQFF
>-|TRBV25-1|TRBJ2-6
CASSGTSGRPGANVLTF
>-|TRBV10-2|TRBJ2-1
CASRQGNEQFF
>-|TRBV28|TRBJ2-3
CASSSPGTTSTDTQYF
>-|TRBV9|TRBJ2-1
CASGSGRTNNEQFF
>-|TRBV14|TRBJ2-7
CASSQSGSYEQYF
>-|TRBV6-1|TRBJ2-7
CASRNPGGSYEQYF